What follows are 26 T cell receptor beta chains derived from one specimen sequenced in a study of T cell changes during pregnancy in multiple sclerosis. Some clones are missing from TCRdb's copy, which holds only in-frame ones; the method was immunoSEQ multiplex PCR. Of 15,000 to 19,000 clones listed, roughly four fifths are singletons. This material consisted of CD8+ T cells from peripheral blood mononuclear cells, taken after pregnancy. These receptors were taken from a female donor in good health, enrolled as a control in a pregnancy study.

The V gene is TRBV2, the J gene TRBJ2-1; the match to TRBD2 covers 12 bases. The germline CDR1 and CDR2 sequences are SNHLY and FYNNEI. J lost 9 bases, V lost 4 bases, and 7 bases had no gene match. This CDR3 region has 15 residues. As DNA, the CDR3 is TGTGCCAGCAGTGTTCCTAGCGGGGGGGCCGCTGAGCAGTTCTTC. It specifies CASSVPSGGAAEQFF.

This clone was seen just once. The chain carries TRBV27 and TRBJ2-5, with 13 bases matching TRBD2. The CDR3 has 16 residues. Trimming removed 4 bases from V and 4 bases from J; junction bases left unmatched: 6. Germline CDR1 and CDR2: MNHEY and SMNVEV (reference sequence). CDR3 sequence reads: CASSSPRLAGGETQYF. The DNA for the CDR3 is TGTGCCAGCAGTTCCCCCCGACTAGCGGGAGGAGAGACCCAGTACTTC.

V and J are TRBV14 and TRBJ1-1; no firm D call. V was shortened by 1 base and J by 4 bases, with 13 bases between the two germline ends. CDR3 size: 15 residues. In germline, CDR1 is SGHDN, CDR2 FVKESK. This CDR3 is CASSQGSGGATEAFF. CDR3 DNA: TGTGCCAGCAGCCAAGGATCCGGAGGCGCCACTGAAGCTTTCTTT.

The V call is TRBV27, the J call TRBJ1-2; D remains ambiguous. Germline assignment: CDR1 MNHEY and CDR2 SMNVEV (reference sequence). This CDR3 contains 13 residues. Trimming took off 2 bases at V and 6 bases at J, with 10 bases between the two ends. The CDR3 reads CASSLTRRDGYTF. CDR3 DNA: TGTGCCAGCAGTTTAACCCGGAGGGATGGCTACACCTTC.

V gene TRBV5-1 combines with J gene TRBJ2-7; possible D gene TRBD1, 6 bases. From germline, CDR1 is SGHRS and CDR2 YFSETQ. V was pared by 5 bases and J by 3 bases, with 15 bases between. CDR3 length equals 14 residues. The CDR3 loop is CASRGAGANYEQYF. DNA of the CDR3: TGCGCCAGCAGGGGGGCAGGGGCAAACTACGAGCAGTACTTC.

This chain connects TRBV7-8 to TRBJ2-5; a weak D match, TRBD2 (5 bases). The germline CDR1 and CDR2 sequences are SGHVS and FQNEAQ. V was shortened by 2 bases and J by 7 bases, with 20 bases between the two germline ends. This CDR3 is 16 amino acids long. CDR3 region: CASSLLGSSLEGTQYF. CDR3 sequence (DNA): TGTGCCAGCAGCTTACTGGGCAGTTCCCTTGAGGGGACCCAGTACTTC.

The count of this clone is one. The rearrangement joins TRBV9 to TRBJ1-2; D is unclear. The germline V gene has CDR1 SGDLS and CDR2 YYNGEE. The germline V and J ends were trimmed by 0 bases and 7 bases, with 4 bases remaining between them. The CDR3 runs 11 residues. In nucleotides, the CDR3 is TGTGCCAGCAGCGTAGGGGCTGGCTACACCTTC. Residues: CASSVGAGYTF.

The J gene is TRBJ1-1, the V gene TRBV9, with D uncertain. CDR3 length: 14 amino acids. The germline gives CDR1 SGDLS, CDR2 YYNGEE. Trimming removed 5 bases at V and 0 bases at J, with 11 bases between. The CDR3 DNA follows: TGTGCCAGCAGTGAGGCTGGTATGAACACTGAAGCTTTCTTT. As protein: CASSEAGMNTEAFF.

This clone was recorded many times. The J gene is TRBJ1-1, the V gene TRBV6-5, with a possible D match to TRBD1 (5 bases). CDR1 MNHEY and CDR2 SVGAGI come from the germline V gene. Trimming took off 1 base at V and 7 bases at J, with 13 bases between the two ends. The CDR3 loop spans 14 amino acids. The chain's CDR3 is CASSYYGGGIEAFF. For the CDR3, the DNA is TGTGCCAGCAGTTACTATGGGGGAGGGATTGAAGCTTTCTTT.

This chain's CDR3 is CASNGQGGNTEAFF. CDR3 DNA: TGTGCCAGCAACGGACAGGGAGGGAACACTGAAGCTTTCTTT. J is TRBJ1-1 and V is TRBV5-6; 8 bases fit TRBD1. CDR3 length: 14 amino acids. With V trimmed by 6 bases and J by 1 base, 5 bases remained unmatched. From germline, CDR1 is SGHDT and CDR2 YYEEEE.

This clone ranks as medium-sized. The V gene is TRBV5-6, the J gene TRBJ1-2; the D gene is possibly TRBD1 (5 bases). The ends were cut back, 1 base at V and 3 bases at J, with 10 bases in the middle. The germline V gene encodes CDR1 SGHDT and CDR2 YYEEEE. CDR3 length equals 14 residues. In DNA, the CDR3 is TGTGCCAGCAGCTTGACGACAGACTACTATGGCTACACCTTC. Amino acid sequence: CASSLTTDYYGYTF.

The rearrangement links TRBV7-2 to TRBJ2-7; TRBD2 matches 7 bases. The ends lost 4 bases at V and 3 bases at J; junction bases unmatched: 3. The CDR3 has 13 residues. CDR1 is SGHTA and CDR2 is FQGNSA in the germline V gene. CDR3 coding DNA: TGTGCCAGCAGCTCAAGCGGGGTCTACGAGCAGTACTTC. Translation gives CASSSSGVYEQYF.

V and J are TRBV9 and TRBJ1-5; a possible D gene is TRBD1 (5 bases). This CDR3 contains 15 residues. The V end was cut by 4 bases, the J end by 1 base, with 12 bases between. CDR1 is SGDLS and CDR2 is YYNGEE in the germline V gene. CDR3 sequence: CASSRLGGSNQPQHF. CDR3 DNA: TGTGCCAGCAGCCGCCTCGGGGGAAGCAATCAGCCCCAGCATTTT.

The J gene is TRBJ2-1, the V gene TRBV9; D not certain. Deletions cut 2 bases from V and 5 bases from J, with 5 bases between. Germline loops: CDR1 SGDLS, CDR2 YYNGEE. The CDR3 has 12 amino acids. The CDR3 is CASSVADNEQFF. The CDR3 coding sequence is TGTGCCAGCAGCGTGGCAGACAATGAGCAGTTCTTC.

The V and J genes are TRBV7-9 and TRBJ2-1; tentative D call: TRBD2 (6 bases). Germline loops: CDR1 SEHNR, CDR2 FQNEAQ (reference sequence). Trimming shortened V by 2 bases and J by 3 bases, and 14 bases separated the two germline ends. The CDR3 spans 16 residues. CDR3 sequence: CASSLTGSGLYNEQFF. In DNA, the CDR3 is TGTGCCAGCAGCTTAACCGGGAGCGGGCTCTACAATGAGCAGTTCTTC.

The chain recombines TRBV2 with TRBJ2-5; D remains ambiguous. This CDR3 comprises 15 residues. Germline V CDR1 and CDR2: SNHLY, FYNNEI. The germline V and J ends were trimmed by 6 bases and 4 bases, with 18 bases remaining between them. The CDR3 sequence is CASRNLVSPGETQYF. CDR3 nucleotides: TGTGCCAGCAGAAACTTGGTTTCGCCGGGAGAGACCCAGTACTTC.

This clone has more than one count but fewer than ten. V gene TRBV27 combines with J gene TRBJ1-1; D unclear. V lost 1 base and J lost 5, with 8 bases in between. Germline V CDR1 and CDR2: MNHEY, SMNVEV (reference sequence). This CDR3 spans 13 amino acids. CDR3 in DNA: TGTGCCAGCAGTTTATTTCAGCGGACTGAAGCTTTCTTT. Its protein is CASSLFQRTEAFF.

The rearrangement joins TRBV29-1 to TRBJ1-2; D is ambiguous. The CDR3 covers 14 residues. Trimming stripped 8 bases from V and 3 bases from J, with 19 bases between. In germline, CDR1 is SQVTM, CDR2 ANQGSEA. The CDR3, as DNA: TGCAGCCCCTCCCGGGTAGAGGGCGACTATGGCTACACCTTC. Translated: CSPSRVEGDYGYTF.

The genes are TRBV19 and TRBJ1-5; TRBD1 is a possible D gene (5 bases). CDR3 size: 15 residues. Trimming left V 3 bases short and J 4 bases short, with 13 bases between. The germline V gene has CDR1 LNHDA and CDR2 SQIVND (reference sequence). The DNA for the CDR3 is TGTGCCAGTAGTATCCGGTCAGGGTATAATCAGCCCCAGCATTTT. It yields the protein CASSIRSGYNQPQHF.

The chain joins TRBV6-1 to TRBJ2-1; 10 bases are shared with TRBD2. V dropped 0 bases and J dropped 6; count of bases not matched to a gene: 5. Germline assignment: CDR1 MNHNS and CDR2 SASEGT. This CDR3 spans 16 amino acids. The CDR3 DNA reads TGTGCCAGCAGTGAAGCAGGGCTAGCGGGAGCCAATGAGCAGTTCTTC. Amino acid sequence: CASSEAGLAGANEQFF.

The chain uses TRBV6-6 and TRBJ1-5, with 9 bases fitting TRBD1. The germline V gene has CDR1 MNHNY and CDR2 SVGAGI (reference sequence). This CDR3 contains 15 residues. The V segment lost 3 bases and the J segment 5 bases; nucleotides outside the gene matches: 5. The CDR3 region is CASSYLRQGDQPQHF. CDR3 sequence (DNA): TGTGCCAGCAGTTATCTTAGACAGGGGGATCAGCCCCAGCATTTT.

The chain couples TRBV9 to TRBJ2-7, with D unclear. CDR3 length: 9 residues. Germline values: CDR1 SGDLS, CDR2 YYNGEE. V lost 10 bases, J lost 3 bases, and 5 bases lay in between. The CDR3 DNA reads TGTGCCTCCGGCTACGAGCAGTACTTC. Amino acids: CASGYEQYF.

This clone was seen more than once but under ten times. The genes are TRBV6-1 and TRBJ2-7; 7 nucleotides agree with TRBD1. CDR3 size: 12 residues. CDR1 is MNHNS, CDR2 SASEGT, per germline. The ends lost 6 bases at V and 3 bases at J; junction bases unmatched: 2. The CDR3 DNA reads TGTGCCAGCAGACAGGGGTTCTACGAGCAGTACTTC. It translates to CASRQGFYEQYF.

A few counts support this clone. The V and J genes are TRBV5-6 and TRBJ1-3; 8 nucleotides match TRBD1. CDR3 length equals 15 residues. Per the germline V gene, CDR1 is SGHDT and CDR2 is YYEEEE. V was clipped by 1 base and J by 4 bases; unmatched bases: 4. In DNA, the CDR3 is TGTGCCAGCAGCTTGAGGACAGGGAGCGGAAACACCATATATTTT. This gives the protein CASSLRTGSGNTIYF.

This clone has a single count. CDR3 amino acids: CASSESLTGPRDGYTF. The DNA for the CDR3 is TGCGCCAGCAGTGAGTCGTTGACAGGCCCGCGGGATGGCTACACCTTC. V usage is TRBV10-1 and J usage is TRBJ1-2, with a weak D call TRBD1 (6 bases). Per germline, CDR1 WNHNN and CDR2 SYGVQD (reference sequence). The CDR3 runs to 16 residues. Trimming removed 0 bases at V and 6 bases at J, with 17 bases between.

The rearrangement links TRBV4-2 to TRBJ1-1; 8 positions agree with TRBD1. This CDR3 comprises 16 residues. V shed 6 bases, J shed 0 bases, and the junction held 9 bases outside the gene matches. Per the germline V gene, CDR1 is LGHNA and CDR2 is YNFKEQ. The CDR3 spells CASRQGQAHLNTEAFF. Written as DNA, the CDR3 is TGTGCCAGCAGGCAGGGACAGGCACACCTGAACACTGAAGCTTTCTTT.